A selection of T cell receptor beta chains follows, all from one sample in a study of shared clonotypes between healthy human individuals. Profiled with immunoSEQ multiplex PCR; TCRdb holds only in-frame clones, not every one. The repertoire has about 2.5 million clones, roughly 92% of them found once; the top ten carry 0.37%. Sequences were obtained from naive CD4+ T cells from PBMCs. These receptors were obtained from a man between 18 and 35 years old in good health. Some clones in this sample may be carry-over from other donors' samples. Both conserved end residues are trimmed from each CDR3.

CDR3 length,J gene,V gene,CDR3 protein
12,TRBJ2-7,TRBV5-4,ASSKTGGGYEQY
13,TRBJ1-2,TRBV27,ASSSLGQGVDGYT
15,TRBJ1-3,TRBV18,ASSPFSNDRAGNTIY
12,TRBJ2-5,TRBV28,ASSFNWEAETQY
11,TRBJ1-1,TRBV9,ASSPSFAPEAF
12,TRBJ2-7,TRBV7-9,ASSLDQLSYEQY
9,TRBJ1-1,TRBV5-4,ASSQGLEAF
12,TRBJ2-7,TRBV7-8,ASSLNSETSEQY
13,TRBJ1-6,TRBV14,ASSRDRVRNSPLH
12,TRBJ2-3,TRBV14,ASSQGLAGDTQY
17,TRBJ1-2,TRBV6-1,ASSDQAAGSSASFIGYT
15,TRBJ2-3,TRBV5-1,ASSFSLTQGWTDTQY
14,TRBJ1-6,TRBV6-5,ASSYSTGNANSPLH
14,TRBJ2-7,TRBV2,ASSALTGGGVYEQY
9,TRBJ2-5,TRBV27,ASIRGETQY
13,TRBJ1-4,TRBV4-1,ASSRTGSLNEKLF
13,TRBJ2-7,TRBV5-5,ASSVVSGPNYEQY
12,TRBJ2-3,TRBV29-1,SVVGVLVADTQY
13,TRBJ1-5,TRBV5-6,ASSSRTSGNQPQH
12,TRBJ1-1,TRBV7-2,ASRPGRQNTEAF
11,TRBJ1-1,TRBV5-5,ASSLAGNTEAF
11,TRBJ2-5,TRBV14,ASSPTGDASQY
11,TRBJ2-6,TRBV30,AWGLSGANVLT
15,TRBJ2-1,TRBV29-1,SVGGIAGGLSYNEQF
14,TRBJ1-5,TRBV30,AWSRRDNGWWEPQH
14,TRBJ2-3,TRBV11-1,ASSLVAGGLTDTQY
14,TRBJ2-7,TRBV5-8,ASSLWGQGSSYEQY
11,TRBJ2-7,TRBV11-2,ASRRTGRYEQY
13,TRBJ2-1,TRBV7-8,ASSLKVSSYNEQF
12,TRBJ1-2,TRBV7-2,ASSPDSWNYGYT
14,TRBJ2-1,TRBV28,ASSPPGGGTYNEQF
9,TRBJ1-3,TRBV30,AWRPGNTIY
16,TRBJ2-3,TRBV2,ASSEAPSGRADGDTQY
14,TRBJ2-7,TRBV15,ATSRDLASGSYEQY
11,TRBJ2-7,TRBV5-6,ASSLGTLEEQY
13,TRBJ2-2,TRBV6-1,ASSENPGWGGELF
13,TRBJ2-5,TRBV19,ASSMDGQGQETQY
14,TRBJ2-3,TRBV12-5,ASGWGDSRAGDTQY
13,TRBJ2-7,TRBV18,ASSPLLAGIGEQY
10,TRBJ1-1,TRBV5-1,ASSSDSLEAF
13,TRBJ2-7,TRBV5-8,ASSLRRQGPYEQY
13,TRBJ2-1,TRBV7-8,ASSVRDRGNGEQF